These 3 T cell receptor beta chains share one sample of origin, sequenced in a study of T cell responses to AZD1222 COVID-19 vaccine. Libraries were prepared by immunoSEQ multiplex PCR; TCRdb keeps only in-frame clonotypes and omits some of them. The sample includes more than 80,000 clones, about 90% seen only once; the top ten take roughly 3.1%. This sample comprised peripheral blood, obtained 28 days after the second AZD1222 dose. The receptors originated from an adult who received the AZD1222 COVID-19 vaccine.

The J gene is TRBJ1-5, the V gene TRBV19; D is unclear. Trimming removed 3 bases from V and 13 bases from J, with 13 bases in between. Germline V gives CDR1 LNHDA, CDR2 SQIVND (reference sequence). This CDR3 has 12 amino acids. CDR3 residues: CASSISPGKQHF. CDR3 sequence (DNA): TGTGCCAGTAGTATCTCGCCGGGAAAACAGCATTTT.

The chain is built from TRBV29-1 and TRBJ1-1; D remains unclear. The CDR3 sequence is 11 residues long. Looked up from germline, CDR1 is SQVTM and CDR2 is ANQGSEA. V lost 6 bases, J lost 1 base, and 6 bases lay in between. The CDR3 sequence is CSVRENTEAFF. Written as DNA, the CDR3 is TGCAGCGTGAGGGAGAACACTGAAGCTTTCTTT.

The V and J genes are TRBV2 and TRBJ2-2; unclear D gene. Germline CDR1 and CDR2: SNHLY and FYNNEI. This CDR3 region has 13 residues. The V and J ends lost 4 bases and 2 bases respectively, with 5 bases between them. The CDR3 DNA reads TGTGCCAGCAGTGGGATCAACACCGGGGAGCTGTTTTTT. Translation: CASSGINTGELFF.